A selection of T cell receptor beta chains follows, all from one sample in a study of cytomegalovirus exposure and HLA in healthy donors. Measured with immunoSEQ multiplex PCR; TCRdb has only the in-frame clones, and not every one. In the table there are some 190,000 clones, just under 75% of which are singletons. The source material was PBMCs. The source of these receptors is a woman aged 30 to 39 in good health and CMV-seropositive. CDR3s include the opening cysteine and the closing phenylalanine or tryptophan. Each record gives: V gene, D gene, clone size, J gene, CDR3 protein, CDR3 DNA. D genes are given only for firm matches. Size is stated for part of the rows, as once, few or many counts, or as a class when the clone is expanded.

V gene: TRBV27; D gene: NA; clone size: NA; J gene: TRBJ1-2; CDR3 protein: CASTPRMGDFYGYTF; CDR3 DNA: TGTGCCAGCACCCCCCGGATGGGGGACTTCTATGGCTACACCTTC
V gene: TRBV7-9; D gene: TRBD2; clone size: NA; J gene: TRBJ2-7; CDR3 protein: CSSSPGLAGNYEQYF; CDR3 DNA: TGTTCCAGCAGCCCCGGACTAGCGGGTAACTACGAGCAGTACTTC
V gene: TRBV6-1; D gene: NA; clone size: NA; J gene: TRBJ2-4; CDR3 protein: CASSVGADIQYF; CDR3 DNA: TGTGCCAGCAGTGTCGGCGCGGACATTCAGTACTTC
V gene: TRBV28; D gene: NA; clone size: NA; J gene: TRBJ2-1; CDR3 protein: CASSTSRDGNEQFF; CDR3 DNA: TGTGCCAGCAGCACTAGCAGGGACGGCAATGAGCAGTTCTTC
V gene: TRBV12-2; D gene: NA; clone size: NA; J gene: TRBJ2-1; CDR3 protein: CASRLGGREGFSYNEQFF; CDR3 DNA: TGTGCAAGTCGCTTAGGTGGGCGGGAGGGTTTCTCCTACAATGAGCAGTTCTTC
V gene: TRBV25-1; D gene: NA; clone size: NA; J gene: TRBJ1-2; CDR3 protein: CASSEFQAEGYTF; CDR3 DNA: TGTGCCAGCAGTGAGTTCCAGGCTGAAGGCTACACCTTC
V gene: TRBV28; D gene: NA; clone size: NA; J gene: TRBJ1-3; CDR3 protein: CASSFLLGSSGNTIYF; CDR3 DNA: TGTGCCAGCAGTTTTTTACTTGGGAGCTCTGGAAACACCATATATTTT
V gene: TRBV5-1; D gene: TRBD1; clone size: NA; J gene: TRBJ2-7; CDR3 protein: CASSLTHGTGSYEQYF; CDR3 DNA: TGCGCCAGCAGCTTGACCCACGGGACAGGGTCCTACGAGCAGTACTTC
V gene: TRBV7-2; D gene: NA; clone size: NA; J gene: TRBJ2-7; CDR3 protein: CASSQPGLTSYEQYF; CDR3 DNA: TGTGCCAGCAGCCAACCGGGACTTACCTCCTACGAGCAGTACTTC
V gene: TRBV4-1; D gene: TRBD2; clone size: once; J gene: TRBJ2-7; CDR3 protein: CASSQGGAGEQYF; CDR3 DNA: TGCGCCAGCAGCCAAGGAGGAGCGGGGGAGCAGTACTTC
V gene: TRBV7-9; D gene: TRBD1; clone size: NA; J gene: TRBJ1-4; CDR3 protein: CASSGEGALSEKLFF; CDR3 DNA: TGTGCCAGCAGCGGAGAGGGGGCCCTGAGTGAAAAACTGTTTTTT
V gene: TRBV5-1; D gene: TRBD2; clone size: NA; J gene: TRBJ2-2; CDR3 protein: CASSQGLAGAGGELFF; CDR3 DNA: TGCGCCAGCAGCCAGGGACTAGCGGGAGCAGGCGGGGAGCTGTTTTTT
V gene: TRBV11-2; D gene: NA; clone size: NA; J gene: TRBJ2-3; CDR3 protein: CASSSRTDTQYF; CDR3 DNA: TGTGCCAGCAGCTCGAGAACAGATACGCAGTATTTT
V gene: TRBV4-1; D gene: TRBD2; clone size: NA; J gene: TRBJ2-1; CDR3 protein: CASSQRAAGDPSGEQFF; CDR3 DNA: TGCGCCAGCAGCCAGAGGGCGGCGGGAGACCCTAGTGGTGAGCAGTTCTTC
V gene: TRBV28; D gene: NA; clone size: NA; J gene: TRBJ2-5; CDR3 protein: CASSLYRERQEQYF; CDR3 DNA: TGTGCCAGCAGTTTATACAGGGAACGGCAAGAGCAGTACTTC
V gene: TRBV29-1; D gene: TRBD1; clone size: NA; J gene: TRBJ1-2; CDR3 protein: CSVDPDRFGNGNYGYTF; CDR3 DNA: TGCAGCGTTGACCCGGACAGGTTTGGAAATGGAAACTATGGCTACACCTTC
V gene: TRBV6-1; D gene: TRBD2; clone size: few; J gene: TRBJ2-3; CDR3 protein: CASIGTSGTDTQYF; CDR3 DNA: TGTGCCAGCATCGGGACTAGCGGCACAGATACGCAGTATTTT
V gene: TRBV9; D gene: NA; clone size: NA; J gene: TRBJ2-3; CDR3 protein: CASSVGLSDTQYF; CDR3 DNA: TGTGCCAGCAGCGTGGGACTCTCAGATACGCAGTATTTT
V gene: TRBV11-2; D gene: NA; clone size: NA; J gene: TRBJ2-7; CDR3 protein: CASSLRQISGTGNYEQYF; CDR3 DNA: TGTGCCAGCAGCTTAAGACAAATCAGCGGGACAGGAAACTACGAGCAGTACTTC
V gene: TRBV19; D gene: NA; clone size: NA; J gene: TRBJ2-7; CDR3 protein: CASSIGTQGNYEQYF; CDR3 DNA: TGTGCCAGTAGTATAGGGACACAGGGTAACTACGAGCAGTACTTC
V gene: TRBV5-1; D gene: NA; clone size: NA; J gene: TRBJ2-7; CDR3 protein: CASSLDRYEQYF; CDR3 DNA: TGCGCCAGCAGCTTGGACAGGTACGAGCAGTACTTC
V gene: TRBV10-2; D gene: TRBD2; clone size: NA; J gene: TRBJ2-2; CDR3 protein: CASSESGGRAAGELFF; CDR3 DNA: TGCGCCAGCAGTGAGTCGGGCGGGAGGGCCGCCGGGGAGCTGTTTTTT
V gene: TRBV28; D gene: TRBD1; clone size: NA; J gene: TRBJ2-2; CDR3 protein: CASSLLGQVYTGELFF; CDR3 DNA: TGTGCCAGCAGTTTACTGGGACAGGTGTACACCGGGGAGCTGTTTTTT
V gene: TRBV6-1; D gene: NA; clone size: NA; J gene: TRBJ2-5; CDR3 protein: CASSEYRVPLLGEQYF; CDR3 DNA: TGTGCCAGCAGTGAATACAGGGTGCCCCTCTTGGGGGAGCAGTACTTC
V gene: TRBV6-1; D gene: TRBD2; clone size: once; J gene: TRBJ2-1; CDR3 protein: CASRGAGGPYEQFF; CDR3 DNA: TGTGCCAGCAGGGGGGCGGGAGGGCCTTATGAGCAGTTCTTC
V gene: TRBV27; D gene: NA; clone size: NA; J gene: TRBJ1-2; CDR3 protein: CASRAGMGGLYGYTF; CDR3 DNA: TGTGCCAGCCGGGCAGGCATGGGGGGTCTCTATGGCTACACCTTC
V gene: TRBV7-9; D gene: NA; clone size: NA; J gene: TRBJ2-1; CDR3 protein: CASSFPRGSGSYNEQFF; CDR3 DNA: TGTGCCAGCAGCTTTCCCCGGGGGAGCGGGTCTTACAATGAGCAGTTCTTC
V gene: TRBV27; D gene: TRBD1; clone size: NA; J gene: TRBJ1-4; CDR3 protein: CASSSHRGVEKLFF; CDR3 DNA: TGTGCCAGCAGTAGTCACAGGGGTGTTGAAAAACTGTTTTTT
V gene: TRBV6-5; D gene: TRBD2; clone size: NA; J gene: TRBJ2-2; CDR3 protein: CASSYSSGRDTGELFF; CDR3 DNA: TGTGCCAGCAGTTACTCGAGCGGGAGGGACACCGGGGAGCTGTTTTTT
V gene: TRBV19; D gene: NA; clone size: NA; J gene: TRBJ1-2; CDR3 protein: CASSIAQDYGYTF; CDR3 DNA: TGTGCCAGTAGTATCGCACAGGACTATGGCTACACCTTC
V gene: TRBV11-2; D gene: NA; clone size: NA; J gene: TRBJ2-1; CDR3 protein: CASSLGDGSNEQFF; CDR3 DNA: TGTGCCAGCAGCTTAGGGGATGGGAGCAATGAGCAGTTCTTC
V gene: TRBV27; D gene: NA; clone size: NA; J gene: TRBJ2-2; CDR3 protein: CASTKSLSAGELFF; CDR3 DNA: TGTGCCAGCACTAAGAGTTTGTCGGCCGGGGAGCTGTTTTTT
V gene: TRBV6-5; D gene: NA; clone size: NA; J gene: TRBJ2-1; CDR3 protein: CASKDPEGVVHEQFF; CDR3 DNA: TGTGCCAGCAAGGATCCAGAGGGGGTGGTCCATGAGCAGTTCTTC
V gene: TRBV5-4; D gene: NA; clone size: NA; J gene: TRBJ1-1; CDR3 protein: CASSLAVNGDTEAFF; CDR3 DNA: TGTGCCAGCAGCTTGGCCGTGAACGGAGACACTGAAGCTTTCTTT
V gene: TRBV7-2; D gene: NA; clone size: NA; J gene: TRBJ2-1; CDR3 protein: CASSQEGGARYNEQFF; CDR3 DNA: TGTGCCAGCAGCCAAGAGGGGGGGGCGAGATACAATGAGCAGTTCTTC
V gene: TRBV28; D gene: NA; clone size: NA; J gene: TRBJ1-2; CDR3 protein: CASSLQGFYSYTF; CDR3 DNA: TGTGCCAGCAGCTTACAGGGATTCTATAGCTACACCTTC
V gene: TRBV7-2; D gene: TRBD2; clone size: NA; J gene: TRBJ2-7; CDR3 protein: CASSRGLAGVSEQYF; CDR3 DNA: TGTGCCAGCAGCAGGGGACTAGCGGGAGTGAGCGAGCAGTACTTC
V gene: TRBV28; D gene: TRBD2; clone size: NA; J gene: TRBJ2-1; CDR3 protein: CASSLTLGAGATNEQFF; CDR3 DNA: TGTGCCAGCAGTCTAACCCTAGGAGCGGGAGCTACCAATGAGCAGTTCTTC
V gene: TRBV27; D gene: NA; clone size: few; J gene: TRBJ1-2; CDR3 protein: CASSSAGVEEHGYTF; CDR3 DNA: TGTGCCAGCAGTAGCGCCGGGGTAGAGGAGCATGGCTACACCTTC
V gene: TRBV28; D gene: NA; clone size: NA; J gene: TRBJ2-7; CDR3 protein: CASNLGGYEQYF; CDR3 DNA: TGTGCCAGCAACCTGGGGGGTTACGAGCAGTACTTC
V gene: TRBV29-1; D gene: TRBD1; clone size: few; J gene: TRBJ1-5; CDR3 protein: CSVGQGASNQPQHF; CDR3 DNA: TGCAGCGTTGGACAGGGGGCTTCCAATCAGCCCCAGCATTTT
V gene: TRBV10-3; D gene: NA; clone size: few; J gene: TRBJ2-3; CDR3 protein: CAISEGLAIGTDTQYF; CDR3 DNA: TGTGCCATCAGTGAGGGGCTAGCTATAGGCACAGATACGCAGTATTTT
V gene: TRBV20-1; D gene: NA; clone size: NA; J gene: TRBJ2-2; CDR3 protein: CSARRGGRGFF; CDR3 DNA: TGCAGTGCCCGAAGGGGGGGACGCGGGTTTTTT
V gene: TRBV21-1; D gene: NA; clone size: once; J gene: TRBJ2-7; CDR3 protein: CASSKYGRHEQYF; CDR3 DNA: TGTGCCAGCAGCAAATATGGGAGGCACGAGCAGTACTTC
V gene: TRBV6-1; D gene: NA; clone size: few; J gene: TRBJ1-1; CDR3 protein: CASSETGREAFF; CDR3 DNA: TGTGCCAGCAGTGAGACAGGTAGGGAAGCTTTCTTT
V gene: TRBV18; D gene: TRBD2; clone size: once; J gene: TRBJ2-2; CDR3 protein: CASSPIAGGRETGELFF; CDR3 DNA: TGTGCCAGCTCACCGATAGCGGGAGGGCGGGAAACCGGGGAGCTGTTTTTT
V gene: TRBV7-2; D gene: TRBD1; clone size: NA; J gene: TRBJ2-3; CDR3 protein: CASSSVRTGRTDTQYF; CDR3 DNA: TGTGCCAGCAGCTCCGTTAGGACAGGCCGCACAGATACGCAGTATTTT
V gene: TRBV4-1; D gene: TRBD2; clone size: few; J gene: TRBJ2-1; CDR3 protein: CASSQDLAVAGYGEQFF; CDR3 DNA: TGCGCCAGCAGCCAAGATTTAGCGGTAGCGGGGTACGGTGAGCAGTTCTTC
V gene: TRBV18; D gene: NA; clone size: once; J gene: TRBJ2-3; CDR3 protein: CASSPDITDTQYF; CDR3 DNA: TGTGCCAGCTCACCAGACATCACAGATACGCAGTATTTT
V gene: TRBV30; D gene: TRBD1; clone size: NA; J gene: TRBJ1-3; CDR3 protein: CAWSVYGQVRSGNTIYF; CDR3 DNA: TGTGCCTGGAGTGTATACGGACAGGTCCGCTCTGGAAACACCATATATTTT
V gene: TRBV7-9; D gene: TRBD1; clone size: NA; J gene: TRBJ1-2; CDR3 protein: CASSTQGVGGYTF; CDR3 DNA: TGTGCCAGCAGCACACAGGGGGTAGGGGGCTACACCTTC
V gene: TRBV7-6; D gene: NA; clone size: NA; J gene: TRBJ2-5; CDR3 protein: CASSLDAVQETQYF; CDR3 DNA: TGTGCCAGCAGCTTAGATGCGGTCCAAGAGACCCAGTACTTC
V gene: TRBV19; D gene: NA; clone size: NA; J gene: TRBJ1-5; CDR3 protein: CASSIPRGDSNQPQHF; CDR3 DNA: TGTGCCAGTAGTATACCCCGGGGAGATAGCAATCAGCCCCAGCATTTT
V gene: TRBV13; D gene: NA; clone size: NA; J gene: TRBJ2-7; CDR3 protein: CASSVERAEQYF; CDR3 DNA: TGTGCCAGCAGCGTCGAGAGGGCCGAGCAGTACTTC
V gene: TRBV19; D gene: TRBD1; clone size: NA; J gene: TRBJ2-2; CDR3 protein: CASSIGTGRYTGELFF; CDR3 DNA: TGTGCCAGTAGTATCGGGACAGGGAGGTACACCGGGGAGCTGTTTTTT